This T cell receptor beta chain was found in a study of blood T cell repertoires in COVID-19. About the research overall: PBMCs, B-cell-depleted T cells, or T cells were the source of the cDNA or gDNA that made up the material.

Germline V gene lookup returns CDR1 MDHEN and CDR2 SYDVKM. The V gene end was trimmed by 3 bases and the J gene end by 6 bases; junction bases not matched to a gene: 3. The CDR3 has 13 amino acids. Generated by immunoSEQ multiplex PCR, the TCRdb table keeps only in-frame clones and is missing some. The table has about 160,000 clones, around 89% seen once. Participants came from 24 US areas, aged roughly 18 to 89 years. The chain uses TRBV28 and TRBJ2-5; 8 bases match TRBD1. This receptor was identified in a woman between 45 and 60 years old who had recovered from COVID-19. Input material: PBMCs or T cells enriched from blood (not recorded which). The CDR3: CASSFRQGKTQYF. CDR3 bases: TGTGCCAGCAGTTTTAGACAGGGGAAGACCCAGTACTTC.